This TCR beta chain was profiled in a study of blood T cell repertoires in COVID-19. In the study overall: The origin of the acute and convalescent COVID-19 samples was the United States, Italy and Spain. The cDNA or gDNA used as material had been derived from T cells, B-cell-depleted T cells, or PBMCs.

The authors' processing: Scientists estimated how many nucleated cells there were by amplifying reference gene primers. TCRdb's copy holds only in-frame clones and misses some; the assay was immunoSEQ multiplex PCR. That table supplies the V and J calls and clone size; D and trimming were determined from the DNA. Here the sample spans over 20,000 clones, approximately 91% being singletons. In germline, CDR1 is SEHNR, CDR2 FQNEAQ (reference sequence). CDR3 length equals 14 residues. V lost 4 bases to trimming and J lost 5 bases; unmatched junction nucleotides: 5. This chain uses TRBV7-9 with TRBJ2-1; 7 nucleotides agree with TRBD1. Sequencing was performed on peripheral blood. The TCR comes from a man aged 65 to 85 with active COVID-19. The CDR3 loop reads CASSSSTGHNEQFF. For the CDR3, the DNA is TGTGCCAGCAGCTCTTCGACAGGGCACAATGAGCAGTTCTTC.